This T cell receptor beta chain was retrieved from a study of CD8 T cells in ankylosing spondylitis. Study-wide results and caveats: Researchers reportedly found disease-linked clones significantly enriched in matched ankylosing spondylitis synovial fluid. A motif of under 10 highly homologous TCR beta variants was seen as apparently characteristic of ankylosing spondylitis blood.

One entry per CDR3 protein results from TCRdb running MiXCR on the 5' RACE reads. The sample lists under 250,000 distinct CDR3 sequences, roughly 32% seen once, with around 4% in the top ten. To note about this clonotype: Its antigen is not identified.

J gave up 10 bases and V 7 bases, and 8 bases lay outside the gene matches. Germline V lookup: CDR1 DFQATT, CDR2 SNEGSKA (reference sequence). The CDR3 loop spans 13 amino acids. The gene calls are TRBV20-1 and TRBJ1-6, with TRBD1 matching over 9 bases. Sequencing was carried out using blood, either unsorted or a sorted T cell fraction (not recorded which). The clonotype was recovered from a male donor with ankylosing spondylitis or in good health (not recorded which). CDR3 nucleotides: TGCAGTGGTGTGACAGGGGGTAACTCACCCCTCCACTTT. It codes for CSGVTGGNSPLHF.